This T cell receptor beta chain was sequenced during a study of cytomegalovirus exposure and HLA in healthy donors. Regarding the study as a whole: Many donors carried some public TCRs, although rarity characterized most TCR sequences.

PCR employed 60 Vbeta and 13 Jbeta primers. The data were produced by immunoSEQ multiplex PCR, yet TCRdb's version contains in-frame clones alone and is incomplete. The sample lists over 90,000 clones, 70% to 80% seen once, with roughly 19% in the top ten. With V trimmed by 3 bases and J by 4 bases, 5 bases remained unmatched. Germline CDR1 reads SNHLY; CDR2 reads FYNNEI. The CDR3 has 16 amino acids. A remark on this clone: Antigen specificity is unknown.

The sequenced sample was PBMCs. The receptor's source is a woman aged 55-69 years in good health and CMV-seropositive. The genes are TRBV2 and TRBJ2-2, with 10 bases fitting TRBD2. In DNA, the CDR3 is TGTGCCAGCAGTGATGGGGTAGCGGGAGGCACCGGGGAGCTGTTTTTT. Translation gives CASSDGVAGGTGELFF. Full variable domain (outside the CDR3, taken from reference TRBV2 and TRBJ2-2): EPEVTQTPSHQVTQMGQEVILRCVPISNHLYFYWYRQILGQKVEFLVSFYNNEISEKSEIFDDQFSVERPDGSNFTLKIRSTKLEDSAMYFCASSDGVAGGTGELFFGEGSRLTVL.